The next 26 T cell receptor beta chains were all read from a single sample in a study of blood T cell repertoires in COVID-19. Only in-frame clones appear in the TCRdb table, and some are missing; sequencing was by immunoSEQ multiplex PCR. The sample carries roughly 70,000 clones, around 90% recorded once. The material sequenced was peripheral blood. The receptors were sampled from a woman aged 80 or over with active COVID-19.

This clone occurred once. The chain recombines TRBV5-1 with TRBJ1-4; perhaps TRBD1 as D (6 bases). V was cut by 0 bases and J by 5 bases, with 8 bases left in between. Germline CDR1 is SGHRS and CDR2 is YFSETQ. The CDR3 has 14 residues. CDR3 coding DNA: TGCGCCAGCAGCTTGGAACAGGGCAATGAAAAACTGTTTTTT. Protein: CASSLEQGNEKLFF.

This chain uses TRBV28 with TRBJ2-5; D not resolved. Trimming cost V 1 base and J 5 bases, with 8 bases left between them. There are 13 residues in the CDR3. The V gene's germline CDR1 is MDHEN and CDR2 SYDVKM. The CDR3 DNA is TGTGCCAGCAGTTTATCCCCTACCGAGACCCAGTACTTC. Encoded protein: CASSLSPTETQYF.

V and J are TRBV5-1 and TRBJ2-2; tentative D call: TRBD2 (5 bases). V shed 2 bases and J shed 3 bases, with 14 bases lying between them. CDR3 length: 16 residues. Germline V gene data show CDR1 as SGHRS and CDR2 as YFSETQ. This CDR3 is CASSFVGSVDTGELFF. The CDR3 bases are TGCGCCAGCAGCTTCGTAGGTAGCGTTGACACCGGGGAGCTGTTTTTT.

The CDR3 nucleotides read TGTGCCTGGAGTGGCCTGGGACAGGGGGCGGTAGCTTTCTTT. This encodes CAWSGLGQGAVAFF. The rearrangement uses TRBV30 and TRBJ1-1; 12 bases are shared with TRBD1. With 1 base clipped from V and 10 bases from J, the junction kept 7 bases outside the gene matches. Per germline, CDR1 GTSNPN and CDR2 SVGIG (reference sequence). The CDR3 spans 14 residues.

V and J are TRBV28 and TRBJ2-7; 13 bases line up with TRBD2. The CDR3 loop spans 16 amino acids. With 4 bases clipped from V and 3 bases from J, the junction kept 6 bases outside the gene matches. The germline V gene has CDR1 MDHEN and CDR2 SYDVKM. CDR3: CASSSGLAGKNYEQYF. In DNA, the CDR3 is TGTGCCAGCAGTTCGGGACTAGCGGGGAAAAACTACGAGCAGTACTTC.

The chain is built from TRBV14 and TRBJ2-1, with 11 positions matching TRBD2. V lost 2 bases and J lost 7; bases outside the gene matches: 7. Per the germline V gene, CDR1 is SGHDN and CDR2 is FVKESK. The CDR3 is 16 residues long. CDR3 loop: CASSQLGTSGWNEQFF. CDR3 DNA sequence: TGTGCCAGCAGCCAACTAGGGACTAGCGGCTGGAATGAGCAGTTCTTC. Supplemented by reference TRBV14 and TRBJ2-1, the full variable domain reads EAGVTQFPSHSVIEKGQTVTLRCDPISGHDNLYWYRRVMGKEIKFLLHFVKESKQDESGMPNNRFLAERTGGTYSTLKVQPAELEDSGVYFCASSQLGTSGWNEQFFGPGTRLTVL.

This clone came up a few times. The CDR3 reads CASSLSVAQETQYF. As DNA, the CDR3 is TGTGCCAGCAGCTTAAGCGTCGCCCAAGAGACCCAGTACTTC. The V call is TRBV7-9, the J call TRBJ2-5; D ambiguous. V was trimmed by 2 bases and J by 1 base, leaving 8 bases between them. Germline loops: CDR1 SEHNR, CDR2 FQNEAQ (reference sequence). This CDR3 is 14 amino acids long.

The gene calls are TRBV28 and TRBJ1-2, with a possible D match to TRBD1 (6 bases). With 7 bases removed from V and 1 base from J, the gap between germline ends came to 13 bases. The germline CDR1 and CDR2 sequences are MDHEN and SYDVKM. The CDR3 runs to 14 residues. The CDR3: CASISTGLNYGYTF. DNA for the CDR3: TGTGCCAGCATCTCGACAGGACTTAACTATGGCTACACCTTC.

V gene TRBV28 combines with J gene TRBJ2-5, with D perhaps matching TRBD2 (6 bases). The CDR3 has 13 amino acids. CDR1 and CDR2 (germline): MDHEN, SYDVKM. V lost 11 bases, J lost 0 bases, and 13 bases lay in between. In DNA form, the CDR3 reads TGTGCCTGCCACGGGGGAAACCAAGAGACCCAGTACTTC. Translated, it gives CACHGGNQETQYF.

In its sample, this clone was seen once. This rearrangement joins TRBV29-1 to TRBJ1-1; D is possibly TRBD1 (5 bases). The CDR3 loop spans 15 amino acids. Per the germline V gene, CDR1 is SQVTM and CDR2 is ANQGSEA. V dropped 4 bases and J dropped 5 bases, with 20 bases sitting between them. The DNA of the CDR3 is TGCAGCGTTGGCCCAGTCGGGGGGAGAGTAACTGAAGCTTTCTTT. It encodes CSVGPVGGRVTEAFF.

This rearrangement joins TRBV28 to TRBJ2-1, with 8 bases aligning to TRBD1. Germline CDR1 reads MDHEN; CDR2 reads SYDVKM. The CDR3 has 17 residues. With V trimmed by 3 bases and J by 7 bases, 14 bases remained unmatched. The CDR3 reads CASSFGTWDRIRNEQFF. DNA for the CDR3: TGTGCCAGCAGTTTCGGTACTTGGGACAGGATTAGAAATGAGCAGTTCTTC.

This chain joins TRBV9 and TRBJ1-2; 8 positions match TRBD1. The CDR3 covers 14 residues. J lost 7 bases, V lost 0 bases, and 5 bases had no gene match. Germline values: CDR1 SGDLS, CDR2 YYNGEE. CDR3 residues: CASSVVDRGGGYTF. As DNA, the CDR3 is TGTGCCAGCAGCGTAGTTGACAGGGGAGGTGGCTACACCTTC.

V and J are TRBV3-1 (or the pseudogene TRBV3-2) and TRBJ1-1, with D possibly being TRBD1 (5 bases). Germline loops: CDR1 LGHDT, CDR2 YNNKEL (reference sequence). The CDR3 is 13 amino acids. The V and J ends lost 4 bases and 4 bases respectively, with 10 bases between them. The CDR3 bases are TGTGCCAGCAGCCGCCTCGGGGGCACTGAAGCTTTCTTT. This encodes CASSRLGGTEAFF.

This clone is a singleton in its sample. The chain couples TRBV5-6 to TRBJ1-2, with 10 positions matching TRBD1. Looked up from germline, CDR1 is SGHDT and CDR2 is YYEEEE. The V segment lost 4 bases and the J segment 8 bases; nucleotides outside the gene matches: 8. The CDR3 is 14 residues long. The CDR3 coding sequence is TGTGCCAGCAGCCACCAAGGGACAGGGGACGGCTACACCTTC. Protein sequence: CASSHQGTGDGYTF.

V is TRBV5-4 and J is TRBJ2-5; 7 nucleotides align to TRBD2. V was pared by 4 bases and J by 1 base, with 7 bases of the junction left unmatched. The V gene's germline CDR1 is SGHNT and CDR2 YYREEE (reference sequence). This CDR3 spans 15 amino acids. CDR3 sequence reads: CASSTELAPQETQYF. The CDR3 DNA is TGTGCCAGCAGCACGGAACTAGCGCCCCAAGAGACCCAGTACTTC.

The genes are TRBV24-1 and TRBJ2-1; D ambiguous. CDR1 is KGHDR and CDR2 is SFDVKD in the germline V gene. V shed 5 bases and J shed 5 bases, with 15 bases lying between them. This CDR3 is built from 15 residues. For the CDR3, the DNA is TGTGCCACCAGTGTGGCCTTGGCAGGCCACAATGAGCAGTTCTTC. It codes for CATSVALAGHNEQFF.

The chain joins TRBV18 to TRBJ2-7; TRBD2 aligns across 8 bases. Germline CDR1 and CDR2: KGHSH and LQKENI. V was clipped by 0 bases and J by 7 bases; unmatched bases: 11. The CDR3 covers 16 residues. In DNA form, the CDR3 reads TGTGCCAGCTCACCACCATACCGGGTTACGGGGGGGGAGCAGTACTTC. Protein sequence: CASSPPYRVTGGEQYF.

This clone was seen just once. The chain is built from TRBV7-2 and TRBJ2-3; 10 bases fit TRBD2. This CDR3 has 17 amino acids. Germline-derived CDR1 and CDR2 are SGHTA and FQGNSA. V trimming: 4 bases; J trimming: 6 bases; junction bases outside the gene matches: 13. CDR3 in amino acids: CASSSTMSGRARDTQYF. The CDR3, as DNA: TGTGCCAGCAGCTCTACTATGAGCGGGAGGGCCAGGGATACGCAGTATTTT.

This clone was found a few times. V is TRBV28 and J is TRBJ1-2; 10 bases are a match to TRBD1. From germline, CDR1 is MDHEN and CDR2 SYDVKM. The CDR3 length is 14 residues. V gave up 3 bases and J gave up 4 bases; unmatched junction bases: 2. This chain's CDR3 is CASSLGQGIYGYTF. The CDR3 region has the DNA TGTGCCAGCAGTTTGGGACAGGGGATCTATGGCTACACCTTC.

The chain carries TRBV12-5 and TRBJ2-1; 8 bases are shared with TRBD1. The J segment lost 7 bases and the V segment lost 3 bases, leaving 8 bases of the junction unmatched. This CDR3 is built from 15 residues. The V gene's germline CDR1 is LGHNT and CDR2 FRNRAP. This chain's CDR3 is CASGFPTGERNEQFF. CDR3 DNA: TGTGCTAGTGGTTTCCCGACAGGGGAAAGGAATGAGCAGTTCTTC. Supplemented by reference TRBV12-5 and TRBJ2-1, the full variable domain reads DARVTQTPRHKVTEMGQEVTMRCQPILGHNTVFWYRQTMMQGLELLAYFRNRAPLDDSGMPKDRFSAEMPDATLATLKIQPSEPRDSAVYFCASGFPTGERNEQFFGPGTRLTVL.

This clone occurred once. The rearrangement joins TRBV27 to TRBJ1-2, with D uncertain. V lost 2 bases and J lost 2, with 12 bases in between. This CDR3 spans 15 amino acids. Germline V gives CDR1 MNHEY, CDR2 SMNVEV (reference sequence). CDR3 in amino acids: CASSLNPKPNYGYTF. CDR3 coding DNA: TGTGCCAGCAGTTTAAATCCTAAGCCAAACTATGGCTACACCTTC.

The CDR3 nucleotides are TGTGCCAGCACCGCAACTAATGAAAAACTGTTTTTT. Its translation: CASTATNEKLFF. V and J are TRBV28 and TRBJ1-4; D is uncertain. There are 12 residues in the CDR3. V lost 7 bases to trimming and J lost 0 bases, with 3 bases between them. Germline V gene data show CDR1 as MDHEN and CDR2 as SYDVKM.

V usage is TRBV9 and J usage is TRBJ2-4, with D perhaps TRBD2 (7 bases). From germline, CDR1 is SGDLS and CDR2 YYNGEE. V shed 3 bases and J shed 0 bases, with 22 bases lying between them. The CDR3 spans 19 residues. The CDR3 here is CASSARGGGAELAKNIQYF. CDR3 sequence (DNA): TGTGCCAGCAGCGCGAGAGGGGGGGGCGCGGAGCTAGCCAAAAACATTCAGTACTTC.

The chain has TRBV28 and TRBJ1-6; 10 nucleotides match TRBD1. The CDR3 runs 17 residues. V gave up 0 bases and J gave up 8 bases; unmatched junction bases: 7. Germline V CDR1 and CDR2: MDHEN, SYDVKM. The CDR3 loop is CASSLWDRGSKDSPLHF. The CDR3 DNA follows: TGTGCCAGCAGTTTATGGGACAGGGGGTCTAAAGATTCACCCCTCCACTTT.

V gene TRBV7-9 combines with J gene TRBJ1-2; TRBD1 is a possible D gene (5 bases). Trimming pared 5 bases from V and 8 bases from J, leaving 18 bases between. Germline V lookup: CDR1 SEHNR, CDR2 FQNEAQ (reference sequence). The CDR3 has 14 residues. Here the CDR3 DNA reads TGTGCCAGCAGCCCTGGGGGAGGGGAAGGCGGCTACACCTTC. It encodes CASSPGGGEGGYTF.

The chain has TRBV4-3 and TRBJ2-2; the match to TRBD2 covers 10 bases. The CDR3 covers 17 residues. Looked up from germline, CDR1 is LGHNA and CDR2 is YSLEER. Unmatched junction bases numbered 8, after V lost 1 base and J lost 6 bases. CDR3 protein: CASSQGLAGDQPGELFF. CDR3 in DNA: TGCGCCAGCAGCCAAGGACTAGCGGGCGATCAGCCCGGGGAGCTGTTTTTT.